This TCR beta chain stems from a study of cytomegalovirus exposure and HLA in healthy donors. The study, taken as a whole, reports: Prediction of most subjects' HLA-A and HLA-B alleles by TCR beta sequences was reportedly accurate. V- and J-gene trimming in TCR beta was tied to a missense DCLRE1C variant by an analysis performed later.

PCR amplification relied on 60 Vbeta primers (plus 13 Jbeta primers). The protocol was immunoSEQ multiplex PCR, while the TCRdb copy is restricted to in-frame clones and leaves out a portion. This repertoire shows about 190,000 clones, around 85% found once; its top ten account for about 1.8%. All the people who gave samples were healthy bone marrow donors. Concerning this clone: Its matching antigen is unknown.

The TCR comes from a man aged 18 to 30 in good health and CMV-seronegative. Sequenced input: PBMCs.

The CDR3 reads CASSKLGTSGRSSSYNEQFF. The CDR3, as DNA: TGTGCCAGTAGTAAGCTCGGGACTAGCGGGAGGTCTAGCTCCTACAATGAGCAGTTCTTC. The chain has TRBV19 and TRBJ2-1, with TRBD2 matching 15 bases. Unmatched junction bases numbered 10, after V lost 4 bases and J lost 0 bases. CDR1 LNHDA and CDR2 SQIVND come from the germline V gene (reference sequence). The CDR3 is made up of 20 amino acids.